The 22 T cell receptor beta chains below were found in one sample sequenced in a study of T cell repertoires in cytomegalovirus infection. TCRdb re-called the reads through MiXCR, storing one row per CDR3 protein. Here the sample spans some 270,000 distinct CDR3 sequences, 15% to 20% being singletons. Sequencing used CD8+ T cells from PBMCs. The receptors derive from a human donor in good health (CMV status not recorded). Some clones in this sample may be carry-over from other donors' samples.

This clonotype was seen ten or more times. The chain combines TRBV24-1 with TRBJ2-3, with D tentatively TRBD2 (6 bases). This CDR3 spans 14 amino acids. V lost 8 bases and J 1 base, leaving 12 bases between the germline ends. Germline V gene lookup returns CDR1 KGHDR and CDR2 SFDVKD. The chain's CDR3 is CATMSSGGTDTQYF. DNA of the CDR3: TGTGCCACCATGTCGTCGGGGGGCACAGATACGCAGTATTTT.

Turning to this clonotype: At one end the junction does not follow the germline gene, possibly because of a read error. The J gene is TRBJ1-1, the V gene TRBV6-1; TRBD1 might be the D (6 bases). Germline V CDR1 and CDR2: MNHNS, SASEGT. CDR3 length: 18 amino acids. Written as DNA, the CDR3 is TGTGCCAGCAGTTACCTTACACCACCCGGACAGTCGAACACTAAAGCTTTCTTT. It codes for CASSYLTPPGQSNTKAFF.

This clonotype was recorded at least ten times. The genes are TRBV7-2 and TRBJ2-5, with 11 bases that match TRBD2. Germline V gene data show CDR1 as SGHTA and CDR2 as FQGNSA. V was clipped by 1 base and J by 7 bases; unmatched bases: 2. This CDR3 region has 14 residues. CDR3 DNA sequence: TGTGCCAGCAGCTTAGATAGCGGGAGGGGGACCCAGTACTTC. Translation: CASSLDSGRGTQYF.

The sample holds a few counts of this clonotype. J is TRBJ2-2 and V is TRBV7-9; D gene unclear. Per the germline V gene, CDR1 is SEHNR and CDR2 is FQNEAQ (reference sequence). The V end lost 2 bases, the J end lost 7 bases, and 5 bases lay between the germline ends. The CDR3 is 12 amino acids. The CDR3 DNA reads as TGTGCCAGCAGCTTAAACGACGGGGAGCTGTTTTTT. This sequence encodes CASSLNDGELFF.

The chain is built from TRBV6-5 and TRBJ2-7; D might be TRBD1 or TRBD2, each matching 5 bases. With 0 bases removed from V and 3 bases from J, the gap between germline ends came to 12 bases. Looked up from germline, CDR1 is MNHEY and CDR2 is SVGAGI. The CDR3 is 15 amino acids. The CDR3 DNA follows: TGTGCCAGCAGTTACTCCCAGGGAGTAAGCTACGAGCAGTACTTC. It specifies CASSYSQGVSYEQYF.

V gene TRBV19 combines with J gene TRBJ1-1; D ambiguous. Germline V gene sequence: CDR1 LNHDA, CDR2 SQIVND (reference sequence). Trimming pared 10 bases from V and 7 bases from J, leaving 19 bases between. The CDR3 spans 13 residues. The CDR3 nucleotides read TGTGCCACTACCATGGGGATTGGAAATGAAGCTTTCTTT. Its protein product is CATTMGIGNEAFF.

The V gene is TRBV29-1, the J gene TRBJ2-1, with 11 nucleotides matching TRBD1. This CDR3 contains 16 residues. Germline values: CDR1 SQVTM, CDR2 ANQGSEA. V dropped 1 base and J dropped 5; count of bases not matched to a gene: 7. The CDR3 DNA follows: TGCAGCGTTGAAGGTATAGGGACAGGGGGTAACAATGAGCAGTTCTTC. Translated, it gives CSVEGIGTGGNNEQFF.

This rearrangement joins TRBV7-9 to TRBJ2-3; no firm D call. V lost 2 bases, J lost 2 bases, and 11 bases lay in between. CDR3 length: 15 amino acids. Germline values: CDR1 SEHNR, CDR2 FQNEAQ (reference sequence). As DNA, the CDR3 is TGTGCCAGCAGCTTATGGCGGACCTACACAGATACGCAGTATTTT. It translates to CASSLWRTYTDTQYF.

There are many counts of this clonotype. V and J are TRBV7-9 and TRBJ2-5; the D gene is possibly TRBD1 (5 bases). Trimming left V 1 base short and J 4 bases short, with 16 bases between. This CDR3 spans 16 amino acids. Germline lookup yields CDR1 SEHNR and CDR2 FQNEAQ (reference sequence). CDR3 nucleotide sequence: TGTGCCAGCAGCTTAGGTGAAGGGGCGCTCCGAGAGACCCAGTACTTC. It yields the protein CASSLGEGALRETQYF.

The V call is TRBV28, the J call TRBJ2-7, with TRBD2 as a possible D gene (5 bases). The CDR3 runs to 15 residues. Germline CDR1 reads MDHEN; CDR2 reads SYDVKM. V was trimmed by 7 bases and J by 5 bases, leaving 21 bases between them. DNA for the CDR3: TGTGCCAGCACCAGACTCTCACTAGTTCGCGACGAGCAGTACTTC. This gives the protein CASTRLSLVRDEQYF.

V gene TRBV6-6 combines with J gene TRBJ2-1, with 7 bases that match TRBD1. Unmatched junction bases numbered 11, after V lost 5 bases and J lost 4 bases. Per the germline V gene, CDR1 is MNHNY and CDR2 is SVGAGI (reference sequence). The CDR3 runs 16 residues. As DNA, the CDR3 is TGTGCCAGCAGTCAGGAAGGACAGGTTTTTTACAATGAGCAGTTCTTC. Protein product: CASSQEGQVFYNEQFF.

The V call is TRBV20-1, the J call TRBJ2-1, with TRBD2 identical over 7 bases. Per the germline V gene, CDR1 is DFQATT and CDR2 is SNEGSKA (reference sequence). The CDR3 runs 14 residues. The ends lost 6 bases at V and 5 bases at J; junction bases unmatched: 10. DNA for the CDR3: TGCAGTGCAACTAGCTGGGAGGGGCACAATGAGCAGTTCTTC. Protein sequence: CSATSWEGHNEQFF.

This clonotype showed up many times. J is TRBJ2-5 and V is TRBV7-6; D is unclear. The germline V and J ends were trimmed by 1 base and 1 base, with 13 bases remaining between them. The germline gives CDR1 SGHVS, CDR2 FNYEAQ. The CDR3 is 16 amino acids. The chain's CDR3 is CASSLVVVAPQETQYF. The CDR3 region has the DNA TGTGCCAGCAGCTTAGTGGTCGTGGCTCCCCAAGAGACCCAGTACTTC.

This clonotype was counted at least ten times. The J gene is TRBJ2-1, the V gene TRBV7-2; D is uncertain. The V gene lost 7 bases and the J gene lost 10 bases, with 20 bases spanning the gap. From germline, CDR1 is SGHTA and CDR2 FQGNSA. The CDR3 extends over 14 amino acids. The CDR3 reads CASMQAARNDEQFF. The DNA of the CDR3 is TGTGCCAGCATGCAGGCCGCTCGAAATGACGAGCAGTTCTTC. The variable domain in full, completed from reference TRBV7-2 and TRBJ2-1, reads GAGVSQSPSNKVTEKGKDVELRCDPISGHTALYWYRQSLGQGLEFLIYFQGNSAPDKSGLPSDRFSAERTGGSVSTLTIQRTQQEDSAVYLCASMQAARNDEQFFGPGTRLTVL.

The rearrangement uses TRBV9 and TRBJ2-5, with no clear D. Germline-derived CDR1 and CDR2 are SGDLS and YYNGEE. The V and J ends lost 0 bases and 2 bases respectively, with 8 bases between them. The CDR3 covers 14 residues. The CDR3, as DNA: TGTGCCAGCAGCGTAGAGAAGACACAAGAGACCCAGTACTTC. This codes for CASSVEKTQETQYF.

V and J are TRBV20-1 and TRBJ1-2; possibly TRBD1 for D (5 bases). The CDR3 is made up of 14 amino acids. The V gene's germline CDR1 is DFQATT and CDR2 SNEGSKA (reference sequence). V was clipped by 0 bases and J by 4 bases, with 12 bases between them. CDR3 sequence (DNA): TGCAGTGCTAGAGACCCAGGGCGGGTCTATGGCTACACCTTC. Amino acids: CSARDPGRVYGYTF.

In this sample, this clonotype turned up many times. The gene calls are TRBV6-5 and TRBJ2-2; D possibly matches TRBD1 or TRBD2 (5 bases each). V shed 0 bases and J shed 5 bases, with 13 bases lying between them. Germline lookup yields CDR1 MNHEY and CDR2 SVGAGI. The CDR3 sequence is 16 residues long. DNA for the CDR3: TGTGCCAGCAGTTACTCGGGAAGGGACGGGACCGGGGAGCTGTTTTTT. Its translation: CASSYSGRDGTGELFF.

This clonotype has a handful of counts. The genes are TRBV20-1 and TRBJ2-1; no clear D. In germline, CDR1 is DFQATT, CDR2 SNEGSKA (reference sequence). CDR3 size: 12 residues. V lost 6 bases and J 4 bases, leaving 10 bases between the germline ends. CDR3: CSARRDYNEQFF. CDR3 bases: TGCAGTGCCAGAAGGGATTACAATGAGCAGTTCTTC.

The CDR3 is CSVEVQGDRTDTQYF. The CDR3 DNA reads as TGCAGCGTTGAAGTTCAGGGGGATCGCACAGATACGCAGTATTTT. The V and J genes are TRBV29-1 and TRBJ2-3, with TRBD1 matching over 7 bases. Germline values: CDR1 SQVTM, CDR2 ANQGSEA. V shed 1 base, J shed 1 base, and the junction held 5 bases outside the gene matches. The CDR3 has 15 residues.

This clonotype was found a few times. The chain carries TRBV7-9 and TRBJ2-3; D is ambiguous. V gave up 8 bases and J gave up 5 bases, with 5 bases separating them. The germline CDR1 and CDR2 sequences are SEHNR and FQNEAQ (reference sequence). This CDR3 region has 10 residues. As DNA, the CDR3 is TGTGCCAGCGAGATAGATACGCAGTATTTT. This encodes CASEIDTQYF.

The chain has TRBV29-1 and TRBJ2-1; no clear D gene. The V end lost 5 bases, the J end lost 7 bases, and 15 bases lay between the germline ends. CDR3 length: 13 residues. In germline, CDR1 is SQVTM, CDR2 ANQGSEA. The CDR3 is CSVRLVRWNEQFF. The CDR3 coding sequence is TGCAGCGTTCGGCTAGTCCGGTGGAATGAGCAGTTCTTC.

A few counts support this clonotype. The CDR3 nucleotides are TGTGCCAGCAGCCAAGCCTCCGCGCTCTACAATGAGCAGTTCTTC. Amino acids: CASSQASALYNEQFF. V is TRBV14 and J is TRBJ2-1; D remains ambiguous. V lost 1 base, J lost 3 bases, and 10 bases lay in between. Germline V gene lookup returns CDR1 SGHDN and CDR2 FVKESK. CDR3 length equals 15 residues.